Following are 5 T cell receptor beta chains from one sample sequenced in a study of blood T cells in healthy people across ages. Using a J-beta primer mix together with a sample-barcoded 5' primer, a second PCR was run for roughly 6 to 11 cycles. MiXCR, applied by TCRdb to the 5' RACE reads, yields one record per CDR3 protein. Here the sample spans roughly 650,000 distinct CDR3 sequences, 32% being singletons. Sequenced material: blood. The receptors shown here come from a woman aged 80 or over in good health.

The V and J genes are TRBV10-3 and TRBJ1-6; no definite D call. CDR3 length: 13 residues. V was trimmed by 8 bases and J by 8 bases, leaving 13 bases between them. Germline CDR1 reads ENHRY; CDR2 reads SYGVKD. DNA of the CDR3: TGTGCCATCTCTGTAAGTGGGGATTCACCCCTCCACTTT. Its translation is CAISVSGDSPLHF.

For this clonotype: This may arise from a read error, as a much more abundant clone is one base away. V is TRBV7-2 and J is TRBJ2-5, with 9 bases that match TRBD1. Looked up from germline, CDR1 is SGHTA and CDR2 is FQGNSA. This CDR3 comprises 15 residues. Trimming cost V 0 bases and J 13 bases; bases outside gene matches: 12. CDR3 region: CASSLAGTGFDERYF. Here the CDR3 DNA reads TGTGCCAGCAGCTTAGCCGGGACAGGGTTCGACGAGCGGTACTTC.

This clonotype was counted many times. Possible read error: a much larger clone is one base away. J is TRBJ1-2 and V is TRBV6-2 or TRBV6-3; D is unclear. This CDR3 region has 11 residues. Germline V gives CDR1 MNHEY, CDR2 SVGEGT. V dropped 8 bases and J dropped 4 bases, with 8 bases sitting between them. The CDR3 bases are TGTGCCAGCGCCGACGGCTATGGCTACACCTTC. Its translation: CASADGYGYTF.

This clonotype was counted ten times or more. The chain combines TRBV7-2 with TRBJ1-1; D remains ambiguous. V was pared by 1 base and J by 0 bases, with 9 bases between. From germline, CDR1 is SGHTA and CDR2 FQGNSA. The CDR3 spans 15 residues. The CDR3 spells CASSLDLFLNTEAFF. CDR3 nucleotides: TGTGCCAGCAGCTTAGATCTCTTTTTGAACACTGAAGCTTTCTTT. Based on the CDR3 plus reference TRBV7-2 and TRBJ1-1, the full variable domain is GAGVSQSPSNKVTEKGKDVELRCDPISGHTALYWYRQSLGQGLEFLIYFQGNSAPDKSGLPSDRFSAERTGGSVSTLTIQRTQQEDSAVYLCASSLDLFLNTEAFFGQGTRLTVV.

This clonotype was observed many times. V is TRBV20-1 and J is TRBJ2-1; 10 nucleotides match TRBD2. This CDR3 is 18 amino acids long. Germline CDR1 and CDR2: DFQATT and SNEGSKA (reference sequence). With V trimmed by 6 bases and J by 0 bases, 14 bases remained unmatched. The CDR3 DNA sequence: TGCAGTGCCAGCCCCTTAGCGGGGGGCGGAAGCTCCTACAATGAGCAGTTCTTC. It translates to CSASPLAGGGSSYNEQFF.